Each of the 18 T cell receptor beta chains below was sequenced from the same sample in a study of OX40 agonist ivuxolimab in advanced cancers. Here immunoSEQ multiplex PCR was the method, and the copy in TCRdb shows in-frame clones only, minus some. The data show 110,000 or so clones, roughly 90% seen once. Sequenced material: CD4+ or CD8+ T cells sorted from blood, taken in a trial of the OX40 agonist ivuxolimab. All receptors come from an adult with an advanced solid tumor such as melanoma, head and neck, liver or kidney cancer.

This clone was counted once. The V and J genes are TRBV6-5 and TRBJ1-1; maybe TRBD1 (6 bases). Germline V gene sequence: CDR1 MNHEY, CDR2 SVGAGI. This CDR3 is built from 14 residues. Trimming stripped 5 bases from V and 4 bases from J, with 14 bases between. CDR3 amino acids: CASSPQGMGTEAFF. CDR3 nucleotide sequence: TGTGCCAGCAGTCCCCAGGGGATGGGCACTGAAGCTTTCTTT.

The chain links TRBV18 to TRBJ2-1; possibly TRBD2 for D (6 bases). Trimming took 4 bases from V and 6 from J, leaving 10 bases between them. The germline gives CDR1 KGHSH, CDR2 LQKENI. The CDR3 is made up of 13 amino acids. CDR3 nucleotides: TGTGCCAGCTCACGGGCAGCGGGCAATGAGCAGTTCTTC. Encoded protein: CASSRAAGNEQFF.

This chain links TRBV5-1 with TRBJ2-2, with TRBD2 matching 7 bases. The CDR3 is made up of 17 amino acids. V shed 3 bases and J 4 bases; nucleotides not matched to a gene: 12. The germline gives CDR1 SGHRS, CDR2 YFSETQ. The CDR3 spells CASSWIYGGSITGELFF. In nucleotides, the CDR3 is TGCGCCAGCAGCTGGATTTACGGGGGGTCTATCACCGGGGAGCTGTTTTTT.

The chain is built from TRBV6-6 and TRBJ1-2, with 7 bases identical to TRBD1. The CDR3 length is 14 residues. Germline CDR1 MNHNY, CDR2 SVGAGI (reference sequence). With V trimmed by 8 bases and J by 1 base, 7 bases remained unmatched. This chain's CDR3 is CASAPGDSNYGYTF. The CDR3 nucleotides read TGTGCCAGCGCCCCGGGGGACAGTAACTATGGCTACACCTTC.

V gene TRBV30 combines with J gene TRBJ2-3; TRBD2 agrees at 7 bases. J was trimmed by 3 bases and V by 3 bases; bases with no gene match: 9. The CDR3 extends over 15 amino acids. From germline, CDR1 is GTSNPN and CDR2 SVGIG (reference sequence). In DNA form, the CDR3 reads TGTGCCTGGAGACAGACTAGCCGGGGTACAGATACGCAGTATTTT. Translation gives CAWRQTSRGTDTQYF.

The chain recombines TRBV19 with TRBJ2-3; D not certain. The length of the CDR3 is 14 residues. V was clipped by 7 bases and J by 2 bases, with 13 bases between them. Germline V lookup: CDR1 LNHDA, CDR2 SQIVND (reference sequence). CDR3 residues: CASTTGRYTDTQYF. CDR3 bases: TGTGCCAGTACCACGGGCCGTTACACAGATACGCAGTATTTT.

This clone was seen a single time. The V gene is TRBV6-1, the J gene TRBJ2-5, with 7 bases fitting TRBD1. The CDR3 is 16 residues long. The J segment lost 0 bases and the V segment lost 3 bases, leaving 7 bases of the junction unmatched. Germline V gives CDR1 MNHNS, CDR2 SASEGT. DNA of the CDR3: TGTGCCAGCAGTGATCCGGGACAGATTAACCAAGAGACCCAGTACTTC. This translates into CASSDPGQINQETQYF.

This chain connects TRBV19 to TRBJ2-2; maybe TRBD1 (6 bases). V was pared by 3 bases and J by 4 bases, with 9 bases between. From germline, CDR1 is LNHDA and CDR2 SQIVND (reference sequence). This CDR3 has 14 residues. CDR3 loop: CASSMGAGTGELFF. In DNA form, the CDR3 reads TGTGCCAGTAGTATGGGGGCGGGCACCGGGGAGCTGTTTTTT.

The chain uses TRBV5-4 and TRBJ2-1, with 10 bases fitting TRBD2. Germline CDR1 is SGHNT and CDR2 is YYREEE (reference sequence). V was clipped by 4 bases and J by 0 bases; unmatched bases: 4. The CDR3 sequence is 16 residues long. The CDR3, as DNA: TGTGCCAGCAGCCTGCAGCGGGGGGGCTCCTACAATGAGCAGTTCTTC. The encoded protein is CASSLQRGGSYNEQFF. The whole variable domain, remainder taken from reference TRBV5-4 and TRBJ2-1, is ETGVTQSPTHLIKTRGQQVTLRCSSQSGHNTVSWYQQALGQGPQFIFQYYREEENGRGNFPPRFSGLQFPNYSSELNVNALELDDSALYLCASSLQRGGSYNEQFFGPGTRLTVL.

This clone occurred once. The CDR3 spells CASSLAGVYGYTF. For the CDR3, the DNA is TGCGCCAGCAGCTTGGCCGGGGTCTACGGCTACACCTTC. The V call is TRBV5-1, the J call TRBJ1-2; no reliable D call. The V end lost 0 bases, the J end lost 8 bases, and 11 bases lay between the germline ends. Germline CDR1 SGHRS, CDR2 YFSETQ. CDR3 length equals 13 residues. Filled out from reference TRBV5-1 and TRBJ1-2, the complete variable domain reads KAGVTQTPRYLIKTRGQQVTLSCSPISGHRSVSWYQQTPGQGLQFLFEYFSETQRNKGNFPGRFSGRQFSNSRSEMNVSTLELGDSALYLCASSLAGVYGYTFGSGTRLTVV.

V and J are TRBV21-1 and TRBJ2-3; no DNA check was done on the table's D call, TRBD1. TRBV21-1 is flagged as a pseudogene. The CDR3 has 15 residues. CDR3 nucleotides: TGTGCCAGCAGCAAAGGGGGCACTAGCACAGATACGCAGTATTTT. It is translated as CASSKGGTSTDTQYF.

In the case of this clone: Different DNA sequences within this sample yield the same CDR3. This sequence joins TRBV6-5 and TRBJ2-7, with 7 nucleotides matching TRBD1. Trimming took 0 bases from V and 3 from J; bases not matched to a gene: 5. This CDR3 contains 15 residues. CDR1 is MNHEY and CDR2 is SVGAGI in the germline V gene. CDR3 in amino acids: CASSYSKGAGYEQYF. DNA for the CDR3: TGTGCCAGCAGTTACTCGAAGGGGGCGGGCTACGAGCAGTACTTC.

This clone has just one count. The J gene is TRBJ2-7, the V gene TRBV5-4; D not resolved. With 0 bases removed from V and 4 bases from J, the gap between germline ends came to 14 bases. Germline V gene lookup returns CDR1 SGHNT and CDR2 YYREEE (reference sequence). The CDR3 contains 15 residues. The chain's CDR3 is CASSLGHRPIYEQYF. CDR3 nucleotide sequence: TGTGCCAGCAGCTTGGGGCACAGACCTATTTACGAGCAGTACTTC.

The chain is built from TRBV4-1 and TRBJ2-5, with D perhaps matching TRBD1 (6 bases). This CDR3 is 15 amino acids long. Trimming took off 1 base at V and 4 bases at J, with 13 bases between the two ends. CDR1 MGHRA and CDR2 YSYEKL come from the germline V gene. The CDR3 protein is CASSQGYRAGETQYF. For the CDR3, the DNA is TGCGCCAGCAGCCAAGGATACAGGGCAGGAGAGACCCAGTACTTC.

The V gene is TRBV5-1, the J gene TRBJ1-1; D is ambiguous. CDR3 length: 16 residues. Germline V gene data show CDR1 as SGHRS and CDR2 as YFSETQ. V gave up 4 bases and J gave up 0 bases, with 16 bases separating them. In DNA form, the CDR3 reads TGCGCCAGCAGCCGCCGAAACGACGGGATGAACACTGAAGCTTTCTTT. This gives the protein CASSRRNDGMNTEAFF.

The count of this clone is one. The CDR3 DNA reads as TGTGCCAGCAGCCCAGGTGGCGGTCGGGCACACAATGAGCAGTTCTTC. Protein product: CASSPGGGRAHNEQFF. The chain couples TRBV9 to TRBJ2-1; no definite D call. V lost 4 bases to trimming and J lost 5 bases, with 19 bases between them. The CDR3 contains 16 residues. CDR1 and CDR2 (germline): SGDLS, YYNGEE. The whole variable domain, filled in from reference TRBV9 and TRBJ2-1, reads DSGVTQTPKHLITATGQRVTLRCSPRSGDLSVYWYQQSLDQGLQFLIQYYNGEERAKGNILERFSAQQFPDLHSELNLSSLELGDSALYFCASSPGGGRAHNEQFFGPGTRLTVL.

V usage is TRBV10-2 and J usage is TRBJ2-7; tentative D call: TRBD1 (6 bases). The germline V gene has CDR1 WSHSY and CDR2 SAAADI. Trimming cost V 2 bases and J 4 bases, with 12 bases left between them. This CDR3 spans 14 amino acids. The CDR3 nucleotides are TGCGCCAGCAGTGAGAGGGGGAAGACTTACGAGCAGTACTTC. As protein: CASSERGKTYEQYF.

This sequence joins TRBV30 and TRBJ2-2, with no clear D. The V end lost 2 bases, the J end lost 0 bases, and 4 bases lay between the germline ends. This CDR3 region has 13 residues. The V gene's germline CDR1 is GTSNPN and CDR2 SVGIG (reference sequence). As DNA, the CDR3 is TGTGCCTGGAGTTCAGCGAACACCGGGGAGCTGTTTTTT. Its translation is CAWSSANTGELFF. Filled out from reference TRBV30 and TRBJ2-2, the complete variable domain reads SQTIHQWPATLVQPVGSPLSLECTVEGTSNPNLYWYRQAAGRGLQLLFYSVGIGQISSEVPQNLSASRPQDRQFILSSKKLLLSDSGFYLCAWSSANTGELFFGEGSRLTVL.